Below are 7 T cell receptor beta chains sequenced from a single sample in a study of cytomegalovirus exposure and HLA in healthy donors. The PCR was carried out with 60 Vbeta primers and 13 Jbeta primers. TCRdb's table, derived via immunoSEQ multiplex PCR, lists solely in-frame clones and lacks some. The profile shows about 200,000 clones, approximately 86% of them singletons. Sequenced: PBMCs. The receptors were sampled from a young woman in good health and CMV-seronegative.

The CDR3 here is CASSDEGDVGPHGYTF. DNA of the CDR3: TGTGCCAGCAGTGATGAGGGGGACGTAGGACCGCATGGCTACACCTTC. The V call is TRBV2, the J call TRBJ1-2; perhaps TRBD1 as D (6 bases). The CDR3 sequence is 16 residues long. V lost 3 bases and J lost 6, with 20 bases in between. Germline-derived CDR1 and CDR2 are SNHLY and FYNNEI.

In nucleotides, the CDR3 is TGTGCCAGCAGCTCAAGACTAGCGGGGGGGCAAGAGACCCAGTACTTC. Translation: CASSSRLAGGQETQYF. V and J are TRBV7-2 and TRBJ2-5; 14 bases fit TRBD2. Germline loops: CDR1 SGHTA, CDR2 FQGNSA. The CDR3 is 16 amino acids. With V trimmed by 4 bases and J by 2 bases, 3 bases remained unmatched.

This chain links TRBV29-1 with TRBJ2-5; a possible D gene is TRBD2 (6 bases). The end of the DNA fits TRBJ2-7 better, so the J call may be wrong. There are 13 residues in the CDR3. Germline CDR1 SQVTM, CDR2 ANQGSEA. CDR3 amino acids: CSVLRGGVDEQYF. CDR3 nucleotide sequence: TGCAGCGTCCTCCGAGGAGGGGTGGACGAGCAGTACTTC.

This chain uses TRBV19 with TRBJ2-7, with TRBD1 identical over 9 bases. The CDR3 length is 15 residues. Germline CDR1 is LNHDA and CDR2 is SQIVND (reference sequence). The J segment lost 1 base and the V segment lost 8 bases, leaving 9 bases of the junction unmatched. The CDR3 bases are TGTGCCAGTGGCCTGGGACAGGGATTATCCTACGAGCAGTACTTC. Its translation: CASGLGQGLSYEQYF.

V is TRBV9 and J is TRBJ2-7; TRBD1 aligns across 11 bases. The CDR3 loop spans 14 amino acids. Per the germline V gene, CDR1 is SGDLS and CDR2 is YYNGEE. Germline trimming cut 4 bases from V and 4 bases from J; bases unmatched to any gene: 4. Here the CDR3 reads CASSLGTGGYEQYF. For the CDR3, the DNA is TGTGCCAGCAGCCTTGGGACAGGGGGTTACGAGCAGTACTTC.

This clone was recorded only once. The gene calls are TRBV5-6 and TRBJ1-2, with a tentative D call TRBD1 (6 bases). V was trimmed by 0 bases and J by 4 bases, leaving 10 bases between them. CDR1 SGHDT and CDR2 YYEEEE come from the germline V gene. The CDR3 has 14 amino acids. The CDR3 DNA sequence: TGTGCCAGCAGCTTGGGGACAGTAACCTATGGCTACACCTTC. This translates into CASSLGTVTYGYTF.

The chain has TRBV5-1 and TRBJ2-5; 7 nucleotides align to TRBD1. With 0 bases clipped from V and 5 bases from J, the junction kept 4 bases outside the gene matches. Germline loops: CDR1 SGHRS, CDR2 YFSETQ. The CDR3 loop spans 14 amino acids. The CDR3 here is CASSLVEGAETQYF. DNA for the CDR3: TGCGCCAGCAGCTTGGTAGAGGGGGCGGAGACCCAGTACTTC.